The next 17 T cell receptor beta chains were all read from a single sample in a study of response to subunit inactivated influenza vaccine. Each CDR3 protein gets one entry after TCRdb re-called the RT-PCR reads with MiXCR. This sample has more than 450,000 distinct CDR3 sequences; around 8% occur once, and the top ten carry 13%. The material was PBMCs from blood, obtained less than 30 months after vaccination. These receptors originate from a man aged 45 to 70 who received an inactivated influenza vaccine.

This chain connects TRBV6-2 or TRBV6-3 to TRBJ2-7; maybe TRBD1 (6 bases). The CDR3 contains 13 residues. The V end lost 7 bases, the J end lost 1 base, and 11 bases lay between the germline ends. Germline CDR1 and CDR2: MNHEY and SVGEGT. This chain's CDR3 is CASIQGQSYEQYF. For the CDR3, the DNA is TGTGCCAGCATCCAGGGACAATCCTACGAGCAGTACTTC.

V and J are TRBV4-2 and TRBJ2-3; 8 bases fit TRBD2. The CDR3 totals 16 residues. The J segment lost 7 bases and the V segment lost 1 base, leaving 10 bases of the junction unmatched. CDR1 LGHNA and CDR2 YNFKEQ come from the germline V gene. The CDR3 nucleotides are TGTGCCAGCAGCCAAGGCATCTTAGCGGGACGACATACGCAGTATTTT. Translated, it gives CASSQGILAGRHTQYF.

This clonotype was counted at least ten times. The V and J genes are TRBV11-3 and TRBJ2-3; D unclear. The V end lost 2 bases, the J end lost 7 bases, and 13 bases lay between the germline ends. The CDR3 is made up of 14 amino acids. CDR1 is SGHNT, CDR2 YENEEA, per germline. DNA of the CDR3: TGTGCCAGCAGCTTAACGATCAGGAGCCATACGCAGTATTTT. Its translation is CASSLTIRSHTQYF.

Concerning this clonotype: This may stem from a read error, because a much larger clone lies one nucleotide away. CDR3: CSARDYAQSYNEQFF. The CDR3 DNA is TGCAGTGCTAGAGATTATGCGCAATCCTACAATGAGCAGTTCTTC. The rearrangement links TRBV20-1 to TRBJ2-1; D is unresolved. This CDR3 has 15 amino acids. The V end lost 0 bases, the J end lost 1 base, and 10 bases lay between the germline ends. Germline CDR1 reads DFQATT; CDR2 reads SNEGSKA (reference sequence).

This clonotype has a handful of counts. The chain combines TRBV20-1 with TRBJ1-4; maybe TRBD1 (5 bases). Per germline, CDR1 DFQATT and CDR2 SNEGSKA (reference sequence). The CDR3 runs to 15 residues. The V end was cut by 2 bases, the J end by 0 bases, with 10 bases between. This chain's CDR3 is CSARSGLSTNEKLFF. In DNA form, the CDR3 reads TGCAGTGCTAGATCAGGGTTATCAACTAATGAAAAACTGTTTTTT.

This clonotype was observed a few times. V and J are TRBV27 and TRBJ1-1; 9 bases are shared with TRBD1. With V trimmed by 8 bases and J by 4 bases, 8 bases remained unmatched. CDR1 MNHEY and CDR2 SMNVEV come from the germline V gene (reference sequence). This CDR3 region has 14 residues. In nucleotides, the CDR3 is TGTGCCAGCGGCTGGACAGGGGTTGTCACTGAAGCTTTCTTT. Translation: CASGWTGVVTEAFF.

The rearrangement uses TRBV6-4 and TRBJ2-7, with D uncertain. Germline assignment: CDR1 MRHNA and CDR2 SNTAGT. CDR3 length: 13 amino acids. V lost 0 bases, J lost 3 bases, and 6 bases lay in between. Here the CDR3 DNA reads TGTGCCAGCAGTGACTCGATAGGCTACGAGCAGTACTTC. Amino acid sequence: CASSDSIGYEQYF.

The genes are TRBV10-3 and TRBJ2-7; D is possibly TRBD1 (6 bases). This CDR3 contains 15 residues. CDR1 is ENHRY and CDR2 is SYGVKD in the germline V gene. V was trimmed by 3 bases and J by 4 bases, leaving 16 bases between them. CDR3 protein: CAISEGRGNGYEQYF. CDR3 bases: TGTGCCATCAGTGAAGGCAGGGGAAATGGGTACGAGCAGTACTTC.

This clonotype has a count of ten or more. V and J are TRBV6-5 and TRBJ2-7; possible D gene TRBD1, 6 bases. The CDR3 covers 15 residues. Trimming pared 0 bases from V and 4 bases from J, leaving 13 bases between. Per the germline V gene, CDR1 is MNHEY and CDR2 is SVGAGI. CDR3 DNA sequence: TGTGCCAGCAGTTACTCACACTCAGGACAGTACGAGCAGTACTTC. It specifies CASSYSHSGQYEQYF.

Ten or more counts support this clonotype. V gene TRBV4-2 combines with J gene TRBJ1-1; D remains unclear. Germline V gene sequence: CDR1 LGHNA, CDR2 YNFKEQ. The CDR3 spans 16 residues. V lost 0 bases to trimming and J lost 1 base, with 12 bases between them. CDR3 nucleotide sequence: TGTGCCAGCAGCCAAGAGATGGGCATGGGGAACACTGAAGCTTTCTTT. Its translation: CASSQEMGMGNTEAFF.

Only a few counts were recorded for this clonotype. The rearrangement uses TRBV4-2 and TRBJ2-4, with unresolved D. V was trimmed by 1 base and J by 4 bases, leaving 14 bases between them. This CDR3 has 16 residues. Germline values: CDR1 LGHNA, CDR2 YNFKEQ. The CDR3 DNA is TGTGCCAGCAGCCAAGGGCTGGGTCGTGGGAAAAACATTCAGTACTTC. This sequence encodes CASSQGLGRGKNIQYF.

This chain links TRBV4-3 with TRBJ1-1; tentative D call: TRBD1 (5 bases). The CDR3 totals 13 residues. Trimming removed 3 bases from V and 5 bases from J, with 10 bases in between. Germline assignment: CDR1 LGHNA and CDR2 YSLEER. Here the CDR3 reads CASSQGVGTEAFF. CDR3 DNA: TGCGCCAGCAGCCAGGGGGTCGGGACTGAAGCTTTCTTT.

This clonotype was counted between two and nine times. CDR3 region: CSAAIPGAYGYTF. Here the CDR3 DNA reads TGCAGTGCTGCAATACCGGGAGCGTATGGCTACACCTTC. The gene calls are TRBV20-1 and TRBJ1-2; no reliable D call. CDR3 size: 13 residues. CDR1 DFQATT and CDR2 SNEGSKA come from the germline V gene (reference sequence). V dropped 5 bases and J dropped 5 bases, with 15 bases sitting between them.

This clonotype came up many times. This chain joins TRBV29-1 and TRBJ2-1; 8 bases are a match to TRBD1. The CDR3 contains 13 residues. V shed 7 bases, J shed 7 bases, and the junction held 9 bases outside the gene matches. Germline assignment: CDR1 SQVTM and CDR2 ANQGSEA. The CDR3 protein is CSDGQGARNEQFF. The CDR3 DNA is TGCAGCGACGGACAGGGTGCGAGGAATGAGCAGTTCTTC.

There are a few counts of this clonotype. The rearrangement uses TRBV20-1 and TRBJ2-7; maybe TRBD2 (5 bases). Germline loops: CDR1 DFQATT, CDR2 SNEGSKA (reference sequence). Trimming took off 3 bases at V and 2 bases at J, with 20 bases between the two ends. The length of the CDR3 is 16 residues. As DNA, the CDR3 is TGCAGTGCTAGGTCTCTGCGGCTAGCCGAAACCTACGAGCAGTACTTC. It is translated as CSARSLRLAETYEQYF.

V is TRBV6-2 or TRBV6-3 and J is TRBJ1-5, with D uncertain. CDR1 and CDR2 from the germline V gene are MNHEY and SVGEGT. The CDR3 loop spans 15 amino acids. The V and J ends lost 6 bases and 2 bases respectively, with 14 bases between them. The CDR3 nucleotides are TGTGCCAGCAGACACGGAACACGGCGCAATCAGCCCCAGCATTTT. Amino acid sequence: CASRHGTRRNQPQHF.

This clonotype appeared a few times. The chain joins TRBV6-5 to TRBJ2-3; TRBD2 matches 10 bases. Germline CDR1 and CDR2: MNHEY and SVGAGI. The V gene end was trimmed by 1 base and the J gene end by 0 bases; junction bases not matched to a gene: 4. This CDR3 has 17 residues. This chain's CDR3 is CASSYFRLAGSTDTQYF. CDR3 coding DNA: TGTGCCAGCAGTTACTTTCGACTAGCGGGTAGCACAGATACGCAGTATTTT.